This TCR beta chain was sequenced during a study of T cell changes during pregnancy in multiple sclerosis. Produced via immunoSEQ multiplex PCR; TCRdb's table is partial and in-frame only. Of around 70,000 clones in the sample, roughly 94% were seen once. The CDR3 length is 13 residues. Trimming took 8 bases from V and 6 from J, leaving 17 bases between them. Germline V CDR1 and CDR2: WNHNN, SYGVQD (reference sequence). The sequenced sample was peripheral blood, obtained after pregnancy. The sequence derives from a female donor with multiple sclerosis, enrolled in a pregnancy study. The chain combines TRBV10-1 with TRBJ2-7; possibly TRBD2 for D (5 bases). CDR3 DNA: TGCGCCAGCGGGAGCGGAACATCGACCGAGCAGTACTTC. It is translated as CASGSGTSTEQYF.